This T cell receptor (beta chain) is from a study of human T cells and chemical hapten exposure. The study, taken as a whole, reports: Once DPC sensitization occurred, TCRs above 1 in 1000 frequency showed no change. Expanded TCR counts at PT1 went up together with patch test score, a positive correlation. The formation of large CDR3 similarity clusters by expanded TCRs significantly exceeded that of controls.

This clonotype showed up many times. The antigen is unknown. TCRdb reprocessed the RACE reads with MiXCR, giving one entry per CDR3 protein. The repertoire includes approximately 30,000 distinct CDR3 sequences, 5.8% of them detected once, and 5% to 7% sits in the top ten. Time point specified: patch test 3, about 24 weeks after DPC sensitization. Treatment in this sample: therapeutic diphenylcyclopropenone sensitization with weekly scalp DPC. This CDR3 has 14 amino acids. V was trimmed by 4 bases and J by 9 bases, leaving 15 bases between them. CDR1 is SGHTA, CDR2 FQGNSA, per germline. The chain joins TRBV7-2 to TRBJ2-2, with TRBD1 as a possible D gene (7 bases). Sequenced material: whole blood, taken in connection with sensitization to the hapten diphenylcyclopropenone (DPC). The TCR was taken from a man aged 25-45 years with alopecia areata. Some clones in this sample may be carry-over from other donors' samples. CDR3 sequence: CASSSGGKGWELFF. DNA of the CDR3: TGTGCCAGCAGCTCAGGGGGGAAGGGCTGGGAGCTGTTTTTT. Full variable domain (missing parts from reference TRBV7-2 and TRBJ2-2): GAGVSQSPSNKVTEKGKDVELRCDPISGHTALYWYRQSLGQGLEFLIYFQGNSAPDKSGLPSDRFSAERTGGSVSTLTIQRTQQEDSAVYLCASSSGGKGWELFFGEGSRLTVL.